These 16 T cell receptor beta chains were sequenced from one sample in a study of OX40 agonist ivuxolimab in advanced cancers. Clones were read by immunoSEQ multiplex PCR, and TCRdb kept only the in-frame ones, dropping some. The table shows some 100,000 clones, with roughly 90% occurring only once. Sequences were derived from CD4+ or CD8+ T cells sorted from blood, sampled in a trial of the OX40 agonist ivuxolimab. These receptors originate from an adult with an advanced solid tumor such as melanoma, head and neck, liver or kidney cancer.

The chain couples TRBV4-2 to TRBJ2-6; TRBD1 or TRBD2 may be the D gene (5 bases each). Germline V CDR1 and CDR2: LGHNA, YNFKEQ. This CDR3 spans 20 amino acids. Trimming left V 1 base short and J 0 bases short, with 19 bases between. The CDR3 DNA reads TGTGCCAGCAGCCAAGCATTCCGGGACCAAAGGTACTCTGGGGCCAACGTCCTGACTTTC. Its protein is CASSQAFRDQRYSGANVLTF.

The chain has TRBV6-5 and TRBJ2-5; D not certain. CDR3 length: 14 amino acids. V was pared by 1 base and J by 2 bases, with 8 bases between. The germline gives CDR1 MNHEY, CDR2 SVGAGI. The CDR3 reads CASSYLGFQETQYF. CDR3 DNA: TGTGCCAGCAGTTACTTGGGGTTTCAAGAGACCCAGTACTTC.

V and J are TRBV7-8 and TRBJ2-2; no clear D. Germline lookup yields CDR1 SGHVS and CDR2 FQNEAQ. The CDR3 contains 14 residues. The germline V and J ends were trimmed by 5 bases and 5 bases, with 12 bases remaining between them. CDR3 loop: CASSPLQETGELFF. The CDR3 DNA is TGTGCCAGCAGCCCACTGCAAGAAACCGGGGAGCTGTTTTTT.

The chain couples TRBV4-1 to TRBJ1-4; the D gene is possibly TRBD1 (5 bases). The germline gives CDR1 MGHRA, CDR2 YSYEKL. This CDR3 contains 15 residues. V shed 0 bases and J shed 8 bases, with 13 bases lying between them. The CDR3 sequence is CASSQDRGTGEKLFF. The CDR3 bases are TGCGCCAGCAGCCAAGATCGGGGGACGGGGGAAAAACTGTTTTTT.

The CDR3 spells CASSQDFPPAGEQYF. Here the CDR3 DNA reads TGTGCCAGCAGCCAAGATTTTCCCCCTGCAGGTGAGCAGTACTTC. The chain couples TRBV4-2 to TRBJ2-7; no firm D call. The CDR3 has 15 amino acids. Germline loops: CDR1 LGHNA, CDR2 YNFKEQ. V gave up 0 bases and J gave up 7 bases, with 16 bases separating them.

The V call is TRBV27, the J call TRBJ1-4; 8 bases line up with TRBD1. The germline CDR1 and CDR2 sequences are MNHEY and SMNVEV (reference sequence). The junction had 8 bases not matched to a gene; V was cut back by 3 bases and J by 8 bases. The CDR3 is made up of 15 amino acids. CDR3 bases: TGTGCCAGCAGTTTCGCAGGGGGCCGGTGGGAAAAACTGTTTTTT. As protein: CASSFAGGRWEKLFF.

The rearrangement uses TRBV2 and TRBJ2-7; a possible D gene is TRBD1 (5 bases). The germline gives CDR1 SNHLY, CDR2 FYNNEI. Trimming took off 8 bases at V and 5 bases at J, with 16 bases between the two ends. The CDR3 contains 13 residues. The CDR3 DNA sequence: TGTGCCAGCGGTACCGCAGGGTCGAACGAGCAGTACTTC. It is translated as CASGTAGSNEQYF.

The sample holds one count of this clone. This rearrangement joins TRBV18 to TRBJ1-2; no clear D gene. Germline V CDR1 and CDR2: KGHSH, LQKENI. The V end was cut by 0 bases, the J end by 4 bases, with 12 bases between. This CDR3 has 15 residues. DNA of the CDR3: TGTGCCAGCTCACCACCGGTGGGGAGCGGCTATGGCTACACCTTC. This sequence encodes CASSPPVGSGYGYTF.

CDR3: CASSPPGGANYGYTF. The CDR3 DNA is TGTGCCAGCAGCCCGCCAGGGGGGGCTAACTATGGCTACACCTTC. The chain carries TRBV7-9 and TRBJ1-2; 7 bases match TRBD1. V trimming: 5 bases; J trimming: 0 bases; junction bases outside the gene matches: 6. The length of the CDR3 is 15 residues. Germline lookup yields CDR1 SEHNR and CDR2 FQNEAQ (reference sequence).

V is TRBV20-1 and J is TRBJ2-1; D is unresolved. Trimming left V 5 bases short and J 10 bases short, with 6 bases between. The CDR3 spans 9 residues. Germline assignment: CDR1 DFQATT and CDR2 SNEGSKA (reference sequence). The CDR3, as DNA: TGCAGTGCTCGGTTGGAGCAGTTCTTC. Translation: CSARLEQFF.

The chain couples TRBV4-1 to TRBJ1-4, with 9 bases identical to TRBD1. CDR3 length: 15 amino acids. J lost 7 bases, V lost 2 bases, and 5 bases had no gene match. Germline V gives CDR1 MGHRA, CDR2 YSYEKL. This CDR3 is CASSQHGTGSEKLFF. Here the CDR3 DNA reads TGCGCCAGCAGCCAACACGGGACAGGGAGTGAAAAACTGTTTTTT.

The chain employs TRBV7-9 and TRBJ2-5, with D unclear. V gave up 0 bases and J gave up 3 bases, with 8 bases separating them. The CDR3 runs 14 residues. Germline V gives CDR1 SEHNR, CDR2 FQNEAQ (reference sequence). This CDR3 is CASSLAVTKETQYF. For the CDR3, the DNA is TGTGCCAGCAGCTTAGCGGTTACCAAAGAGACCCAGTACTTC.

This clone was found once. This chain uses TRBV11-2 with TRBJ2-7; 9 bases map to TRBD1. V lost 3 bases to trimming and J lost 5 bases; unmatched junction nucleotides: 8. CDR3 length: 15 amino acids. From germline, CDR1 is SGHAT and CDR2 FQNNGV. The chain's CDR3 is CASSFAGTGKNEQYF. CDR3 DNA: TGTGCCAGCAGCTTCGCCGGGACAGGGAAAAACGAGCAGTACTTC.

The chain is built from TRBV4-1 and TRBJ2-7; unclear D gene. The V gene lost 4 bases and the J gene lost 6 bases, with 13 bases spanning the gap. There are 13 residues in the CDR3. Germline V gives CDR1 MGHRA, CDR2 YSYEKL. The CDR3 sequence: CASSREWIGEQYF. CDR3 DNA sequence: TGCGCCAGCAGCCGAGAGTGGATCGGCGAGCAGTACTTC.

The rearrangement links TRBV29-1 to TRBJ2-7; 7 bases map to TRBD2. J gave up 2 bases and V 4 bases, and 8 bases lay outside the gene matches. CDR3 size: 14 residues. CDR1 and CDR2 (germline): SQVTM, ANQGSEA. The CDR3 nucleotides are TGCAGCGTTGGGACGGGAGGAAGCCCCTACGAGCAGTACTTC. It translates to CSVGTGGSPYEQYF.

CDR3: CASSSGTARVYEQYF. CDR3 nucleotide sequence: TGCGCCAGCAGCTCCGGGACGGCACGAGTCTACGAGCAGTACTTC. The chain uses TRBV5-1 and TRBJ2-7; the D call may be TRBD1 or TRBD2 (5 bases each). The CDR3 runs to 15 residues. V was pared by 3 bases and J by 3 bases, with 16 bases between. Germline CDR1 reads SGHRS; CDR2 reads YFSETQ.